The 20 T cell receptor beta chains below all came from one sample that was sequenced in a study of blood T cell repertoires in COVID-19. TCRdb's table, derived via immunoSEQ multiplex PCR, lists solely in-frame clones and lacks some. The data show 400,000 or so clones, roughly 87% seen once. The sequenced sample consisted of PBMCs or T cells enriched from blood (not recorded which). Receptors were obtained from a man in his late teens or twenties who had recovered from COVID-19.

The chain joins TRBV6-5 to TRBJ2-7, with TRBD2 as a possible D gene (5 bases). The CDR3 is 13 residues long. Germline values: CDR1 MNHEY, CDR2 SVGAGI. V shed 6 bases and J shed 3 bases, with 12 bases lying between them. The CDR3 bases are TGTGCCAGCAGGGGCGGACTGATCTACGAGCAGTACTTC. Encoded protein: CASRGGLIYEQYF.

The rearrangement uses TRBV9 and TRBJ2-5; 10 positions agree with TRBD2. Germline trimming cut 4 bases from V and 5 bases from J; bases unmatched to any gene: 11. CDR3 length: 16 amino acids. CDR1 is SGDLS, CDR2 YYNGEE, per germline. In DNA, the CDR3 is TGTGCCAGCAGCCTCGGACTAGCGGAGGGTCTGGAGACCCAGTACTTC. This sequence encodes CASSLGLAEGLETQYF. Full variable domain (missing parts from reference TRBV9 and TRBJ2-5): DSGVTQTPKHLITATGQRVTLRCSPRSGDLSVYWYQQSLDQGLQFLIQYYNGEERAKGNILERFSAQQFPDLHSELNLSSLELGDSALYFCASSLGLAEGLETQYFGPGTRLLVL.

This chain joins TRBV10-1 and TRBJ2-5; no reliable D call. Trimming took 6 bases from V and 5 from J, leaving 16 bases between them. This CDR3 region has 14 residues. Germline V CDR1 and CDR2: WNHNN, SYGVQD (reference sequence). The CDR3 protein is CASRSLASRETQYF. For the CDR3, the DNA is TGCGCCAGCAGATCCCTTGCTAGTCGGGAGACCCAGTACTTC.

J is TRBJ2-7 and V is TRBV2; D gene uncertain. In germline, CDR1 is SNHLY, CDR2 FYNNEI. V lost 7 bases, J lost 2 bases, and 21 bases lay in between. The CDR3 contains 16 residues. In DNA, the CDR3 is TGTGCCAGCACCCTTCCCCTCATAGCCCCCACCTACGAGCAGTACTTC. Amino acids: CASTLPLIAPTYEQYF.

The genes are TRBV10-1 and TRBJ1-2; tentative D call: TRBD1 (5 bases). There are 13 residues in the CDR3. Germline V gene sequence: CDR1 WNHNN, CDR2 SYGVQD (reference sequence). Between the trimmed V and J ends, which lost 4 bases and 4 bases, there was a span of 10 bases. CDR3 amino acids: CASSARAGYGYTF. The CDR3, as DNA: TGCGCCAGCAGTGCCAGGGCCGGCTATGGCTACACCTTC.

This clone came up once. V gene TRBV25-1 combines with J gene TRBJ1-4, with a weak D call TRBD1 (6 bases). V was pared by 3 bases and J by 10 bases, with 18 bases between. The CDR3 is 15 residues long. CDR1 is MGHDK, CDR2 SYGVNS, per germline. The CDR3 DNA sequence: TGTGCCAGCAGTGAGCGGGGGCAGGGATCAGGAAAACTGTTTTTT. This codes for CASSERGQGSGKLFF.

The CDR3 loop is CASSLQGNVNSPLHF. CDR3 sequence (DNA): TGTGCCAGCAGCCTACAGGGGAATGTGAATTCACCCCTCCACTTT. V and J are TRBV5-6 and TRBJ1-6, with TRBD1 matching 7 bases. CDR3 length: 15 amino acids. The V gene's germline CDR1 is SGHDT and CDR2 YYEEEE. The J segment lost 7 bases and the V segment lost 4 bases, leaving 8 bases of the junction unmatched.

The CDR3 region is CASSDGRFVGPIYF. The CDR3 bases are TGTGCCAGCAGTGATGGCAGGTTCGTTGGCCCCATATATTTT. V is TRBV2 and J is TRBJ1-3; D is unresolved. The V end lost 3 bases, the J end lost 11 bases, and 17 bases lay between the germline ends. The CDR3 runs 14 residues. Germline V gene lookup returns CDR1 SNHLY and CDR2 FYNNEI. Full variable domain (missing parts from reference TRBV2 and TRBJ1-3): EPEVTQTPSHQVTQMGQEVILRCVPISNHLYFYWYRQILGQKVEFLVSFYNNEISEKSEIFDDQFSVERPDGSNFTLKIRSTKLEDSAMYFCASSDGRFVGPIYFGEGSWLTVV.

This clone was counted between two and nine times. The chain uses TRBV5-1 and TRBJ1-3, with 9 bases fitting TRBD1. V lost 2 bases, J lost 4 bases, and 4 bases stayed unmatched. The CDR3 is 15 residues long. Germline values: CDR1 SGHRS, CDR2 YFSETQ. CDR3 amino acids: CASSFGTGMGNTIYF. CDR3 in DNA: TGCGCCAGCAGCTTCGGGACAGGGATGGGAAACACCATATATTTT.

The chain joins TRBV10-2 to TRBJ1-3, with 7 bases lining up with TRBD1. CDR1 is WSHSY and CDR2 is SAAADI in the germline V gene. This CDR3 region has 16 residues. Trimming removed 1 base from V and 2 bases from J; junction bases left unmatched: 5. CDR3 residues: CASSEWGDRAGNTIYF. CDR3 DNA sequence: TGCGCCAGCAGTGAGTGGGGAGACAGGGCTGGAAACACCATATATTTT.

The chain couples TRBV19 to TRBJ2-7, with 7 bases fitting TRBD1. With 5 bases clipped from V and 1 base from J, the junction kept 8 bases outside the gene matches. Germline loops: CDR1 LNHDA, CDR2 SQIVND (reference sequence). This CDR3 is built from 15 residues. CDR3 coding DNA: TGTGCCAGTAGTCACCTCGGACAGGTTTCCTACGAGCAGTACTTC. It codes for CASSHLGQVSYEQYF.

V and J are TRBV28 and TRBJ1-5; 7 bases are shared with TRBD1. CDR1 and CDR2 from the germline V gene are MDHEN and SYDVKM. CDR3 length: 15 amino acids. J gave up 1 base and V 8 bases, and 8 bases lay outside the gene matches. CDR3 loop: CASRRGQLSNQPQHF. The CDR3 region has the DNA TGTGCCAGCCGGAGGGGACAGCTAAGCAATCAGCCCCAGCATTTT.

The CDR3 protein is CASSERSGGVGSNQPQHF. The CDR3 DNA reads TGTGCCAGCAGTGAACGGTCGGGGGGCGTTGGTAGCAATCAGCCCCAGCATTTT. The V call is TRBV2, the J call TRBJ1-5, with D perhaps matching TRBD1 (6 bases). CDR1 and CDR2 from the germline V gene are SNHLY and FYNNEI. The CDR3 contains 18 residues. Trimming removed 2 bases at V and 0 bases at J, with 17 bases between. Looking up the rest from reference TRBV2 and TRBJ1-5 gives the full variable domain: EPEVTQTPSHQVTQMGQEVILRCVPISNHLYFYWYRQILGQKVEFLVSFYNNEISEKSEIFDDQFSVERPDGSNFTLKIRSTKLEDSAMYFCASSERSGGVGSNQPQHFGDGTRLSIL.

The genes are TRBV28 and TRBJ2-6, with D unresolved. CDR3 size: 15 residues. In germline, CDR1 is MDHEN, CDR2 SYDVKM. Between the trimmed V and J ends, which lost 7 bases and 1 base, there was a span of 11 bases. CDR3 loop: CASTSFGSGANVLTF. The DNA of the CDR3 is TGTGCCAGCACCTCCTTCGGGTCTGGGGCCAACGTCCTGACTTTC.

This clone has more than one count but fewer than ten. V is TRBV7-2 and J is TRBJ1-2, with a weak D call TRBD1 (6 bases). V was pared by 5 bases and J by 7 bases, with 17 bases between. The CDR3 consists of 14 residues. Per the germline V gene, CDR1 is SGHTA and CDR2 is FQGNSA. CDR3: CASSEGQPRGGYTF. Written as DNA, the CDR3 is TGTGCCAGCAGCGAAGGACAGCCCCGGGGTGGCTACACCTTC. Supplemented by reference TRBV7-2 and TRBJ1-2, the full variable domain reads GAGVSQSPSNKVTEKGKDVELRCDPISGHTALYWYRQSLGQGLEFLIYFQGNSAPDKSGLPSDRFSAERTGGSVSTLTIQRTQQEDSAVYLCASSEGQPRGGYTFGSGTRLTVV.

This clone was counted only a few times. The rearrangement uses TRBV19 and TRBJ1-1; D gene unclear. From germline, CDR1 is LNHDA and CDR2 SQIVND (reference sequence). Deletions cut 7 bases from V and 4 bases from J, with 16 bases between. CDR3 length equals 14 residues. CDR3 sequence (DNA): TGTGCCAGTACCCGGAGGGAAATCGGCACTGAAGCTTTCTTT. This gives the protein CASTRREIGTEAFF.

CDR3 loop: CASSLAFGTSNTGELFF. For the CDR3, the DNA is TGCGCCAGCAGCTTGGCCTTCGGGACTAGCAACACCGGGGAGCTGTTTTTT. The chain combines TRBV5-1 with TRBJ2-2; 9 bases match TRBD2. The CDR3 length is 17 residues. With V trimmed by 0 bases and J by 2 bases, 5 bases remained unmatched. The V gene's germline CDR1 is SGHRS and CDR2 YFSETQ.

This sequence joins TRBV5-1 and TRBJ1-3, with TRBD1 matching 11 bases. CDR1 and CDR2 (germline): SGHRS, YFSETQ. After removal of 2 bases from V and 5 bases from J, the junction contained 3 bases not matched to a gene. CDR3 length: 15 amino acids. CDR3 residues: CASSFRTGGRNTIYF. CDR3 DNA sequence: TGCGCCAGCAGCTTCCGGACAGGGGGCCGAAACACCATATATTTT.

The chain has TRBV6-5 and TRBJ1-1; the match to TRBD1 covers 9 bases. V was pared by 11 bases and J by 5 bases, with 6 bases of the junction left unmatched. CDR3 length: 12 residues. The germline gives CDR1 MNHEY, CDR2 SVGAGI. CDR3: CAVYRGRTEAFF. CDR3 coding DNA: TGTGCCGTGTACAGGGGGCGGACTGAAGCTTTCTTT.

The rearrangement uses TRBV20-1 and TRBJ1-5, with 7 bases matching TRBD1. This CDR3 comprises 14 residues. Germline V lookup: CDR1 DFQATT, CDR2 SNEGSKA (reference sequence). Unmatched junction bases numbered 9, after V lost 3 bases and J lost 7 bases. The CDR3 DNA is TGCAGTGCTAGTAAGACAGGGACTCGCCAGCCCCAGCATTTT. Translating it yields CSASKTGTRQPQHF.